Below are 20 T cell receptor beta chains sequenced from a single sample in a study of OX40 agonist ivuxolimab in advanced cancers. Produced via immunoSEQ multiplex PCR; TCRdb's table is partial and in-frame only. The sample holds fewer than 85,000 clones, roughly 80% seen once. The specimen comprised CD4+ or CD8+ T cells sorted from blood, sampled in a trial of the OX40 agonist ivuxolimab. Source of these receptors: an adult with an advanced solid tumor such as melanoma, head and neck, liver or kidney cancer.

This clone was observed once. The J gene is TRBJ2-5, the V gene TRBV5-8, with 14 bases matching TRBD2. Germline trimming cut 2 bases from V and 5 bases from J; bases unmatched to any gene: 5. Germline values: CDR1 SGHTS, CDR2 YDEGEE. The CDR3 has 16 amino acids. In nucleotides, the CDR3 is TGTGCCAGCAGCTTCGGGACTAGCGGGAGCATGGAGACCCAGTACTTC. Protein product: CASSFGTSGSMETQYF.

DNA of the CDR3: TGTGCCATCAGTGAGTCGGGAGGGGAGACTGAAGCTTTCTTT. Translation gives CAISESGGETEAFF. J is TRBJ1-1 and V is TRBV10-3; tentative D call: TRBD1 (5 bases). The length of the CDR3 is 14 residues. CDR1 is ENHRY, CDR2 SYGVKD, per germline. The V gene lost 0 bases and the J gene lost 5 bases, with 10 bases spanning the gap.

This sequence joins TRBV18 and TRBJ2-7; 13 bases fit TRBD2. V was pared by 2 bases and J by 7 bases, with 5 bases of the junction left unmatched. CDR3 size: 15 residues. In germline, CDR1 is KGHSH, CDR2 LQKENI. CDR3 nucleotide sequence: TGTGCCAGCTCACCAGGACTAGCGGGAGAGGGGGAGCAGTACTTC. This sequence encodes CASSPGLAGEGEQYF.

The V and J genes are TRBV5-1 and TRBJ1-6; tentatively, D is TRBD1 (5 bases). The CDR3 covers 15 residues. V lost 1 base and J 9 bases, leaving 14 bases between the germline ends. Looked up from germline, CDR1 is SGHRS and CDR2 is YFSETQ. The CDR3 DNA reads as TGCGCCAGCAGCTTGCTTCCAGGGATAGGTTCACCCCTCCACTTT. This gives the protein CASSLLPGIGSPLHF.

In this sample, this clone turned up a few times. V usage is TRBV6-5 and J usage is TRBJ2-3; TRBD2 agrees at 7 bases. CDR1 and CDR2 from the germline V gene are MNHEY and SVGAGI. J was trimmed by 8 bases and V by 6 bases; bases with no gene match: 11. The CDR3 contains 14 residues. CDR3: CASRQAGLWGTQYF. CDR3 sequence (DNA): TGTGCCAGCAGGCAAGCGGGGCTTTGGGGTACGCAGTATTTT.

This clone turned up a few times. The chain has TRBV7-9 and TRBJ1-1; 7 bases line up with TRBD1. V shed 5 bases and J 0 bases; nucleotides not matched to a gene: 6. The CDR3 extends over 15 amino acids. CDR1 and CDR2 from the germline V gene are SEHNR and FQNEAQ (reference sequence). This chain's CDR3 is CASSPRGGMNTEAFF. The CDR3 DNA reads TGTGCCAGCAGCCCCAGGGGGGGGATGAACACTGAAGCTTTCTTT.

The chain links TRBV7-6 to TRBJ2-1, with 10 nucleotides matching TRBD2. V lost 5 bases, J lost 2 bases, and 6 bases stayed unmatched. CDR3 size: 16 residues. CDR1 and CDR2 from the germline V gene are SGHVS and FNYEAQ. This CDR3 is CASSLYSGRTYNEQFF. The CDR3 DNA follows: TGTGCCAGCAGCCTTTATAGCGGGAGGACCTACAATGAGCAGTTCTTC. The full variable domain, in which reference TRBV7-6 and TRBJ2-1 provide the parts outside the CDR3, is GAGVSQSPRYKVTKRGQDVALRCDPISGHVSLYWYRQALGQGPEFLTYFNYEAQQDKSGLPNDRFSAERPEGSISTLTIQRTEQRDSAMYRCASSLYSGRTYNEQFFGPGTRLTVL.

The V gene is TRBV2, the J gene TRBJ1-5; the match to TRBD1 covers 7 bases. V lost 5 bases and J lost 5; bases outside the gene matches: 6. The CDR3 spans 14 residues. Germline lookup yields CDR1 SNHLY and CDR2 FYNNEI. CDR3 nucleotide sequence: TGTGCCAGCAGTACAGGACAGGACTATCAGCCCCAGCATTTT. The encoded protein is CASSTGQDYQPQHF.

The chain is built from TRBV27 and TRBJ2-2; 7 bases are a match to TRBD2. The J segment lost 4 bases and the V segment lost 1 base, leaving 0 bases of the junction unmatched. Germline V lookup: CDR1 MNHEY, CDR2 SMNVEV (reference sequence). The CDR3 has 14 residues. The CDR3 nucleotides read TGTGCCAGCAGTTTATGGGGGGGCACCGGGGAGCTGTTTTTT. Protein sequence: CASSLWGGTGELFF.

V is TRBV7-9 and J is TRBJ2-1; 9 bases agree with TRBD1. Germline V gene data show CDR1 as SEHNR and CDR2 as FQNEAQ (reference sequence). This CDR3 has 16 amino acids. The trim removed 2 bases at V and 5 bases at J, leaving 7 bases unmatched. The CDR3 region has the DNA TGTGCCAGCAGCTTACTTAAACGGGACAGGGACAATGAGCAGTTCTTC. Translation gives CASSLLKRDRDNEQFF.

The V call is TRBV4-1, the J call TRBJ2-7, with 9 positions matching TRBD1. This CDR3 contains 15 residues. Germline CDR1 is MGHRA and CDR2 is YSYEKL. Unmatched junction bases numbered 3, after V lost 0 bases and J lost 3 bases. The DNA for the CDR3 is TGCGCCAGCAGCCAAGATGGACAGGGGAACTACGAGCAGTACGTC. The encoded protein is CASSQDGQGNYEQYV.

The chain carries TRBV23-1 and TRBJ1-4; no reliable D call. TRBV23-1 is an ORF for which the function is uncertain. Trimming removed 5 bases from V and 10 bases from J, with 8 bases in between. The CDR3 is made up of 11 amino acids. CDR3 DNA sequence: TGCGCCAGCAGTTTCAGAGTAAAACTGTTTTTT. Its translation is CASSFRVKLFF.

The rearrangement links TRBV27 to TRBJ2-2; TRBD2 might be the D (6 bases). Germline V gene data show CDR1 as MNHEY and CDR2 as SMNVEV (reference sequence). The ends were cut back, 3 bases at V and 2 bases at J, with 19 bases in the middle. The CDR3 totals 18 residues. The CDR3 here is CASSFLFPSSVNTGELFF. Here the CDR3 DNA reads TGTGCCAGCAGTTTCCTCTTTCCTTCTAGCGTAAACACCGGGGAGCTGTTTTTT.

The genes are TRBV4-1 and TRBJ1-6, with 9 bases fitting TRBD1. The CDR3 has 17 residues. J lost 6 bases, V lost 3 bases, and 9 bases had no gene match. Germline V gene sequence: CDR1 MGHRA, CDR2 YSYEKL. CDR3 residues: CASSHPRPGQGNSPLHF. CDR3 nucleotide sequence: TGCGCCAGCAGCCACCCGCGGCCGGGACAGGGTAATTCACCCCTCCACTTT.

This clone was seen only once. This rearrangement joins TRBV5-5 to TRBJ2-1; TRBD2 matches at 13 bases. Germline CDR1 reads SGHKS; CDR2 reads YYEKEE (reference sequence). The ends lost 1 base at V and 9 bases at J; junction bases unmatched: 4. This CDR3 spans 15 amino acids. The CDR3, as DNA: TGTGCCAGCAGCTTGATGGGACTAGCGGGGTCTGAGCAGTTCTTC. The encoded protein is CASSLMGLAGSEQFF.

V usage is TRBV7-3 and J usage is TRBJ2-2; maybe TRBD2 (6 bases). Germline CDR1 reads SGHTA; CDR2 reads FQGTGA. This CDR3 is 15 amino acids long. The germline V and J ends were trimmed by 5 bases and 7 bases, with 17 bases remaining between them. CDR3 bases: TGTGCCAGCAGCGGGGAGGAGGCGCTGATCGGGGAGCTGTTTTTT. As protein: CASSGEEALIGELFF.

The chain joins TRBV1 to TRBJ2-1. TRBV1 is a listed pseudogene. This CDR3 comprises 11 residues. The CDR3 bases are TGCACCAGCAGCCAAGGGAATGAGCAGTTCTTC. Translating gives CTSSQGNEQFF.

V gene TRBV2 combines with J gene TRBJ1-2; D not resolved. The CDR3 contains 14 residues. Germline values: CDR1 SNHLY, CDR2 FYNNEI. V lost 6 bases and J 8 bases, leaving 19 bases between the germline ends. The CDR3 here is CASRFGIPTAGYTF. The CDR3 region has the DNA TGTGCCAGCAGGTTCGGTATACCCACGGCAGGCTACACCTTC.

V usage is TRBV5-1 and J usage is TRBJ2-6; D remains unclear. Germline values: CDR1 SGHRS, CDR2 YFSETQ. V lost 0 bases and J 2 bases, leaving 6 bases between the germline ends. The CDR3 length is 15 residues. The CDR3 coding sequence is TGCGCCAGCAGCTTGGAAGGGACTGGGGCCAACGTCCTGACTTTC. As protein: CASSLEGTGANVLTF. Full variable domain (rest looked up from reference TRBV5-1 and TRBJ2-6): KAGVTQTPRYLIKTRGQQVTLSCSPISGHRSVSWYQQTPGQGLQFLFEYFSETQRNKGNFPGRFSGRQFSNSRSEMNVSTLELGDSALYLCASSLEGTGANVLTFGAGSRLTVL.

DNA of the CDR3: TGTGCCAGCAGCTCCTCAACTCTAGCAGCCGGGGCCAACGTCCTGACTTTC. This translates into CASSSSTLAAGANVLTF. The V call is TRBV5-4, the J call TRBJ2-6, with D maybe TRBD2 (5 bases). Germline values: CDR1 SGHNT, CDR2 YYREEE (reference sequence). This CDR3 spans 17 amino acids. The germline V and J ends were trimmed by 3 bases and 4 bases, with 17 bases remaining between them.